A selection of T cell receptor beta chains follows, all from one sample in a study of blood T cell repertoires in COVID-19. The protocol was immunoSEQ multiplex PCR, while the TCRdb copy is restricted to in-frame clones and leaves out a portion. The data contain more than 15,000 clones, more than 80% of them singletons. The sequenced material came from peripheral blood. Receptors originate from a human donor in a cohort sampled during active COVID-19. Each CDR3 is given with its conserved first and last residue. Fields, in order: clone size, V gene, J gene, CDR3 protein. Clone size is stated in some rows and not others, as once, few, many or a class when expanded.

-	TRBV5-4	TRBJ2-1	CASSLITSVGYNEQFF
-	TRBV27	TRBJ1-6	CASSRVGDNSPLHF
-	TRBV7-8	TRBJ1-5	CASSGPGGGRGNQPQHF
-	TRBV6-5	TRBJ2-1	CASSLGGDPEFF
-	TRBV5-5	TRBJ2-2	CASSLASGGNGELFF
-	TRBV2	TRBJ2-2	CASSLTGTGELFF
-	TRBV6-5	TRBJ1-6	CASSSVQGFPPLHF
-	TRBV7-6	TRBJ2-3	CASSALGAGRTDTQYF
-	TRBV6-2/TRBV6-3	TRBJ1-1	CASSSYEVTEAFF
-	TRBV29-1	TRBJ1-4	CSVETRNEKLFF
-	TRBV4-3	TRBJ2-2	CASSQAGKSGNTGELFF
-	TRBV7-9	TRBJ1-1	CASSSRGRMNTEAFF
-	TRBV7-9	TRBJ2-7	CASSQDWNAYEQYF
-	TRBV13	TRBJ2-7	CASSLGLRYEQYF
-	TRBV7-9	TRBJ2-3	CASSPLLATSTDTQYF
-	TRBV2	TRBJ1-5	CASRFGTVNNQPQHF
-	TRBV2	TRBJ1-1	CASGAGLGTEAFF
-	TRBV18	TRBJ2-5	CASSDRSGETQYF
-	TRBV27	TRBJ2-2	CASSPDLGGGELFF
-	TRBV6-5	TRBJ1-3	CASRRQGGSGNTIYF
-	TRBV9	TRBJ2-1	CASSVGVATSGSSDNEQFF
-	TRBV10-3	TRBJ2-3	CAISPQSGGAPREGTDTQYF
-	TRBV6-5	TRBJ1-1	CATTDRLFTEAFF
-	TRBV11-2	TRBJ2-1	CASSLSSYNEQFF
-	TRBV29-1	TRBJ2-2	CSARIQGAITGELFF
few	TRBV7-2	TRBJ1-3	CASSSYRDSLPPGNTIYF
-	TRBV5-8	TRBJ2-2	CASSFPSNTGELFF
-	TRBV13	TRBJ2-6	CASSLTGTGANVLTF
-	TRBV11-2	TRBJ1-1	CASSLGGELGEAFF
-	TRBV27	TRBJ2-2	CASSQRLAGGAELFF
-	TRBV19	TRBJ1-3	CATGTPGGSGNTIYF
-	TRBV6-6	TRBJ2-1	CASTRMGGNEQFF
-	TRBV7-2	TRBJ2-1	CASSLDASLSEQFF
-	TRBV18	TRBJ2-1	CASSPPGTSPYNEQFF
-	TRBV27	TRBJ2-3	CASGRQGAMDTQYF
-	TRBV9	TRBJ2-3	CASSVGLGDTQYF
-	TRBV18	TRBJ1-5	CASSAGNRNQPQHF
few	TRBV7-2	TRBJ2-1	CASSFRVGGRLGEQFF
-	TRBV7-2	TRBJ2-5	CASSFQRGRQETQYF
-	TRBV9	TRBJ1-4	CASSRVPEGEKLFF
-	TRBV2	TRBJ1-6	CASQPTAVSPLHF
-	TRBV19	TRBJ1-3	CASRHSGGNTIYF
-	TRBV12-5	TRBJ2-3	CASGLDSLPTDTQYF
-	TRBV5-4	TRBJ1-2	CASSLGGAQGGYTF
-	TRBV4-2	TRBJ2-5	CASSQGGTSRLQETQYF
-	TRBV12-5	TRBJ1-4	CASGLGGTTNEKLFF
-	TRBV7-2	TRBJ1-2	CASSWGGGLSNGYTF
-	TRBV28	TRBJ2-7	CASSLTTGWSYEQYF
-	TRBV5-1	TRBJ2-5	CASSLGFKSGTTETQYF
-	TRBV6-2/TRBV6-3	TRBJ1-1	CASSYRELMNTEAFF
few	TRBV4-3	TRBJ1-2	CASSQPGADYGYTF
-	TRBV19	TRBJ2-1	CASSVRDREITNEQFF
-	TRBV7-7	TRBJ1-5	CASSSRQGALNQPQHF